This TCR beta chain is drawn from a study of T-cell reconstitution after alpha-beta-depleted transplantation in children. This clonotype has at least ten counts. Its antigen remains unknown. Points from the study as a whole: Roughly two months post-transplant, alpha-beta T cells reportedly originated from several hundred graft clones that had expanded. One year after transplant, T-cell counts and diversity came mostly from newly produced T cells.

The CDR3 contains 17 residues. V was cut by 3 bases and J by 0 bases, with 15 bases left in between. Molecular barcoding with unique molecular identifiers was used for the TCRbeta library. TCRdb re-derived calls from the PCR reads in MiXCR, one entry per CDR3 protein. The data contain 670,000 or so distinct CDR3 sequences, over 10% of them singletons. This clonotype was sampled from a girl aged 2 to 10 with congenital amegakaryocytic thrombocytopenia, due to receive a stem cell transplant. This specimen consisted of PBMCs, obtained before TCRalphabeta/CD19-depleted stem cell transplant. This chain links TRBV12-3 or TRBV12-4 with TRBJ1-5; a possible D gene is TRBD1 (5 bases). The DNA of the CDR3 is TGTGCCAGCAGTTTCTCACCAGGGTGGGGTAGCAATCAGCCCCAGCATTTT. Its translation is CASSFSPGWGSNQPQHF.